The rows below give T cell receptor beta chains drawn from one sample of a study of shared clonotypes between healthy human individuals. Sequencing used immunoSEQ multiplex PCR; TCRdb keeps in-frame clones, though not all of them. The table shows some 580,000 clones, with approximately 97% occurring only once. The sample taken for sequencing was naive CD4+ T cells sorted from blood. These receptors were taken from a woman aged 25 to 45 in good health. CDR3s include the opening cysteine and the closing phenylalanine or tryptophan. The D gene is left open where the match is weak. Clone sizes are given selectively: once, few, many, or a class where the clone is expanded.

>TRBV5-6|-|TRBJ1-1|-
TGTGCCAGCAGCTGGAATGGGCTACGCCTCACTGAAGCTTTCTTT
CASSWNGLRLTEAFF
>TRBV18|-|TRBJ1-4|-
TGTGCCAGCTCACTTCTGGACGCAACTAATGAAAAACTGTTTTTT
CASSLLDATNEKLFF
>TRBV5-1|-|TRBJ2-4|-
TGCGCCAGCAGCTTACATATTGGGTTCGGGATTCAGTACTTC
CASSLHIGFGIQYF
>TRBV6-6|TRBD2|TRBJ2-2|-
TGTGCCAGCAGTTACTCGGGTGCGGGAGTAGCCGGGGAGCTGTTTTTT
CASSYSGAGVAGELFF
>TRBV19|-|TRBJ2-2|-
TGTGCCAGTAGTATGGTCCGGACGGCGAACACCGGGGAGCTGTTTTTT
CASSMVRTANTGELFF
>TRBV30|-|TRBJ1-3|-
TGTGCCTTCCAAGGAAACACCATATATTTT
CAFQGNTIYF
>TRBV10-3|TRBD1|TRBJ1-2|-
TGTGCCATCAGTGAGAAACAGGGGGACTATGGCTACACCTTC
CAISEKQGDYGYTF
>TRBV19|-|TRBJ2-7|-
TGTGCCAGTAGTATTGGGGCTAGCAGAACCTACGAGCAGTACTTC
CASSIGASRTYEQYF
>TRBV6-5|-|TRBJ1-6|-
TGTGCCAGCAGTTTAATGGACAGCCTTAATTCACCCCTCCACTTT
CASSLMDSLNSPLHF
>TRBV28|-|TRBJ1-2|-
TGTGCCAGCAGTTTCTGGTCCGGGACCTTTAACTATGGCTACACCTTC
CASSFWSGTFNYGYTF
>TRBV4-1|TRBD2|TRBJ2-7|-
TGCGCCAGCAGCCAAGAAGGGGCGGGAGGACGGTACGAGCAGTACTTC
CASSQEGAGGRYEQYF
>TRBV5-3|TRBD2|TRBJ2-1|-
TGTGCCAGAAGCCTGAGGGGACTAGCGGGCAGTACCTACTCCTACAATGAGCAGTTCTTC
CARSLRGLAGSTYSYNEQFF
>TRBV10-1|-|TRBJ2-1|-
TGCGCCTCCGGTCTATCCTACAATGAGCAGTTCTTC
CASGLSYNEQFF
>TRBV2|-|TRBJ1-4|-
TGTGCCAGCAGGGCCCATAATGAAAAACTGTTTTTT
CASRAHNEKLFF
>TRBV5-8|-|TRBJ2-7|-
TGTGCCAGCAGCCGGCAGGGTGTGCAGTACTTC
CASSRQGVQYF
>TRBV7-9|TRBD1|TRBJ2-7|-
TGTGCCAGCAGCGGACAGGGATCCTACGAGCAGTACTTC
CASSGQGSYEQYF
>TRBV5-4|-|TRBJ2-2|-
TGTGCCAGCAGCTTAGGCCTAGGGAACACCGGGGAGCTGTTTTTT
CASSLGLGNTGELFF
>TRBV6-5|TRBD2|TRBJ2-6|once
TGTGCCAGCAGTTACTCGGCGGGGGCTGGGGCCAACGTCCTGACTTTC
CASSYSAGAGANVLTF
>TRBV19|TRBD1|TRBJ2-1|-
TGTGCCAGTAGTGTCAGACAGGGGAATGAGCAGTTCTTC
CASSVRQGNEQFF
>TRBV6-1|TRBD1|TRBJ1-1|-
TGTGCCAGCACCGAGGACAGGGCTCCGAACACTGAAGCTTTCTTT
CASTEDRAPNTEAFF
>TRBV5-8|-|TRBJ2-5|-
TGTGCCAGCACCCCTCCCGGTCCAGGGAGCCAAGAGACCCAGTACTTC
CASTPPGPGSQETQYF
>TRBV28|TRBD1|TRBJ2-1|-
TGTGCCAGCAGCCCGGGACAGGGATTGTGGAATGAGCAGTTCTTC
CASSPGQGLWNEQFF
>TRBV6-5|-|TRBJ1-2|-
TGTGCCAGCAGTTACGAGTTGCCATTTGGCGGGTTCGGCTACACCTTC
CASSYELPFGGFGYTF
>TRBV2|-|TRBJ2-7|-
TGTGCCAGCAGTGAAGGAGGGCTAGCGAGTTACGAGCAGTACTTC
CASSEGGLASYEQYF
>TRBV28|-|TRBJ2-2|-
TGTGCCAGCAGTTCTCCGGGGGAGGCGGCGAACACCGGGGAGCTGTTTTTT
CASSSPGEAANTGELFF
>TRBV5-1|-|TRBJ1-1|-
TGCGCCAGCAGCTTGGAGAGGGGCACTGAAGCTTTCTTT
CASSLERGTEAFF
>TRBV6-4|-|TRBJ2-2|-
TGTGCCAGCAGTGTTGGGGGAGACGCCGGGGAGCTGTTTTTT
CASSVGGDAGELFF
>TRBV27|-|TRBJ1-2|-
TGTGCCAGCAGTTTATCGGGTGGGGGACTTTCTAACTATGGCTACACCTTC
CASSLSGGGLSNYGYTF
>TRBV5-6|TRBD2|TRBJ2-7|-
TGTGCCAGCAGCCGAAGGACTAGCGGGAGGGATGAGCAGTACTTC
CASSRRTSGRDEQYF
>TRBV27|TRBD1|TRBJ2-7|-
TGTGCCAGCAGTTCCGGGACAGGGGGTGTCAACGAGCAGTACTTC
CASSSGTGGVNEQYF
>TRBV5-1|TRBD1|TRBJ2-1|-
TGCGCCAGCAGCGCCGGGACAGGAGATTACAATGAGCAGTTCTTC
CASSAGTGDYNEQFF
>TRBV5-1|-|TRBJ1-2|-
TGCGCCAGCAGCTTACGGACCCAGACGAGTGGCTATGGCTACACCTTC
CASSLRTQTSGYGYTF
>TRBV27|-|TRBJ2-7|-
TGTGCCAGCAGCGACTACTGGAGGGGGGAGCAGTACTTC
CASSDYWRGEQYF